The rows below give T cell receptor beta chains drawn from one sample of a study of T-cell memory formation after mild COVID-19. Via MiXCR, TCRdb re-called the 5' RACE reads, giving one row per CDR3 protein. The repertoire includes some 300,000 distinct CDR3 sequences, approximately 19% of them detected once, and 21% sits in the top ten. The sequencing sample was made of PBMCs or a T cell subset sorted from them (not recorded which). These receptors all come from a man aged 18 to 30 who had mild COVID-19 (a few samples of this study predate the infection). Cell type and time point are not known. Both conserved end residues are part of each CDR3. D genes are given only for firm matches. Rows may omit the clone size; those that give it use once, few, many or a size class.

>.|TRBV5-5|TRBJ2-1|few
CASSLGVPKFF
TGTGCCAGCAGCTTGGGTGTCCCCAAGTTCTTC
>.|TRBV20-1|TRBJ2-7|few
CSAYSIDEQYF
TGCAGTGCGTACTCCATAGACGAGCAGTACTTC
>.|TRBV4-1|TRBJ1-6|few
CASSQREGRNSPLHF
TGCGCCAGCAGCCAACGGGAGGGACGGAATTCACCCCTCCACTTT
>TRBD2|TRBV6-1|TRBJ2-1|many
CASSEGLAGNNEQFF
TGTGCCAGCAGTGAAGGACTAGCGGGGAACAATGAGCAGTTCTTC
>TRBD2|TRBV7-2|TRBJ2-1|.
CASSLDGTTKRSYNEQFF
TGTGCCAGCAGCCTAGATGGGACTACGAAACGCTCCTACAATGAGCAGTTCTTC
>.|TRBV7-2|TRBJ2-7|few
CASSGAGGYEQYF
TGTGCCAGTAGCGGAGCAGGGGGCTACGAGCAGTACTTC
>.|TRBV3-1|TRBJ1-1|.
CASSPVGQGVYTEAFF
TGTGCCAGCAGTCCGGTGGGCCAAGGGGTTTACACTGAAGCTTTCTTT
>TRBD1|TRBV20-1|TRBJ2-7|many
CSAISAGQGGIEQYF
TGCAGTGCCATTAGTGCGGGACAGGGGGGGATCGAGCAGTACTTC
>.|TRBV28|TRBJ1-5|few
CASSSSGSNQPQHF
TGTGCCAGCAGTTCTTCAGGAAGCAATCAGCCCCAGCATTTT
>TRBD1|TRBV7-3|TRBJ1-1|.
CASSLRDRGEAFF
TGTGCCAGCAGCTTAAGGGACAGGGGCGAAGCTTTCTTT
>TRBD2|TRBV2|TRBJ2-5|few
CASRTLTGGQETQYF
TGTGCCAGCAGGACACTCACGGGGGGCCAAGAGACCCAGTACTTC
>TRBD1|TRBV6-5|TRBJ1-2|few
CASSYRQGSYYGYTF
TGTGCCAGCAGTTACAGACAGGGGAGTTACTATGGCTACACCTTC
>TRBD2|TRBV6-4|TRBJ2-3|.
CASRGGKTDTQYF
TGTGCCAGCAGGGGAGGGAAAACAGATACGCAGTATTTT
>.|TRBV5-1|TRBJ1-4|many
CASSLWPTEKLFF
TGCGCCAGCAGCTTGTGGCCTACCGAAAAACTGTTTTTT
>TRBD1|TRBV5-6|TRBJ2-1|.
CASRGQGAGEQFF
TGTGCCAGCAGGGGACAGGGGGCTGGTGAGCAGTTCTTC
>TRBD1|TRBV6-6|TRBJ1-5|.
CAIQGGNSNQPQHF
TGTGCCATCCAGGGGGGAAATAGCAATCAGCCCCAGCATTTT
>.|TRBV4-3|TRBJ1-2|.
CASSQDGDRHLYGYTF
TGCGCCAGCAGCCAAGATGGAGACAGGCACTTATATGGCTACACCTTC
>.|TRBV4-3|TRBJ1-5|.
CASSQENFQAPQHF
TGCGCCAGCAGCCAAGAGAATTTTCAGGCTCCCCAGCATTTT
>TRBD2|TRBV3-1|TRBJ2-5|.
CASSIRTSGPQGQETQYF
TGTGCCAGCAGCATAAGGACTAGCGGACCGCAAGGACAAGAGACCCAGTACTTC
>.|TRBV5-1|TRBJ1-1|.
CASSFSPGGTEAFF
TGCGCCAGCAGCTTCAGTCCGGGCGGCACTGAAGCTTTCTTT
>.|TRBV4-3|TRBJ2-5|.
CASSQSLNAVQETQYF
TGCGCCAGCAGCCAAAGCCTCAATGCAGTACAAGAGACCCAGTACTTC
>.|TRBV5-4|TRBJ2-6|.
CASSLAGLRASGANVLTF
TGTGCCAGCAGCTTGGCCGGTCTCCGGGCATCTGGGGCCAACGTCCTGACTTTC
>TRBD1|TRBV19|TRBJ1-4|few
CASRRGQPNEKLFF
TGTGCCAGTAGGAGGGGACAGCCTAATGAAAAACTGTTTTTT
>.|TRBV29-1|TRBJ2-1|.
CSVVPRGSAEQFF
TGCAGCGTTGTTCCGAGGGGGTCGGCTGAGCAGTTCTTC
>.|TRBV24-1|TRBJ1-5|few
CATSGLGEGQPQHF
TGTGCCACCAGTGGTCTGGGAGAAGGGCAGCCCCAGCATTTT
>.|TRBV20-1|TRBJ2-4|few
CSASGGQNIQYF
TGCAGTGCTAGCGGGGGCCAAAACATTCAGTACTTC
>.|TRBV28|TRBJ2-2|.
CASTKGQAGGELFF
TGTGCCAGCACCAAGGGGCAGGCCGGCGGGGAGCTGTTTTTT
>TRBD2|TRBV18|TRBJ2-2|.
CASSGTSGRTGELFF
TGTGCCAGCTCAGGGACTAGCGGACGAACCGGGGAGCTGTTTTTT
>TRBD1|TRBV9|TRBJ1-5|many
CASSPGTGASNQPQHF
TGTGCCAGCAGCCCGGGGACAGGAGCATCTAATCAGCCCCAGCATTTT
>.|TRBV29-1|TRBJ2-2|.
CSVGTPSTGELFF
TGCAGCGTTGGGACACCTTCCACCGGGGAACTGTTTTTT
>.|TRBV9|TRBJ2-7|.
CASSPRFSYEQYF
TGTGCCAGCAGCCCCAGGTTCTCCTACGAGCAGTACTTC
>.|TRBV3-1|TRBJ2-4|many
CASSQRDGENIQYF
TGTGCCAGCAGCCAACGGGACGGAGAAAACATTCAGTACTTC
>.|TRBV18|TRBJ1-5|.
CASSPAQYNQPQHF
TGTGCCAGCTCACCGGCCCAGTACAATCAGCCCCAGCATTTT
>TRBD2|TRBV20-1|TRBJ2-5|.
CSAHKRGGQETQYF
TGCAGTGCCCATAAGCGGGGGGGCCAGGAGACCCAGTACTTC
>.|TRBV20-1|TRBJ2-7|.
CSARDPRAGEQYF
TGCAGTGCTAGAGATCCGAGGGCTGGGGAGCAGTACTTC
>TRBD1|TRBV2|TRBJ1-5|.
CASTGTVNQPQHF
TGTGCCAGCACCGGGACAGTCAATCAGCCCCAGCATTTT
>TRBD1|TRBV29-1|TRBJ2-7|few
CSGGQGAGYEQYF
TGCAGCGGGGGACAGGGGGCCGGGTACGAGCAGTACTTC
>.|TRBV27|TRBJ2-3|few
CASSPLPRGRESDTQYF
TGTGCCAGCAGTCCCCTACCCAGGGGGAGGGAGTCAGATACGCAGTATTTT
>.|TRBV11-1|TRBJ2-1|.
CASSPRGGIGSYNEQFF
TGTGCCAGCAGCCCAAGGGGGGGAATCGGCTCCTACAATGAGCAGTTCTTC
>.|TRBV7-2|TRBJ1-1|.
CASSPSGGPLNTEAFF
TGTGCCAGCAGCCCATCCGGGGGGCCCTTGAACACTGAAGCTTTCTTT
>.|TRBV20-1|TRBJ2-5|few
CSASPSGRETQYF
TGCAGTGCTAGCCCCAGCGGCCGAGAGACCCAGTACTTC
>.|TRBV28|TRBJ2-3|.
CASHRVWADTQYF
TGTGCCAGTCACAGGGTATGGGCAGATACGCAGTATTTT
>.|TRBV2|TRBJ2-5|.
CASMHSEETQYF
TGTGCCAGCATGCACTCCGAAGAGACCCAGTACTTC
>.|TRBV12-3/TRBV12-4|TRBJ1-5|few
CASGQGSQPQHF
TGTGCCAGCGGGCAGGGGAGTCAGCCCCAGCATTTT
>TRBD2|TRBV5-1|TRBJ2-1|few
CASSTLAGVSYNEQFF
TGCGCCAGCAGCACCCTGGCGGGGGTATCCTACAATGAGCAGTTCTTC
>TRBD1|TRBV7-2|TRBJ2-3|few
CASRPPGQGNVDTQYF
TGTGCCAGCAGGCCCCCGGGACAGGGGAACGTAGATACGCAGTATTTT
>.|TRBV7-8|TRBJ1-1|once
CASSLYPKSRRGYGTEAFF
TGTGCCAGCAGCTTATACCCCAAATCCCGAAGGGGGTATGGCACTGAAGCTTTCTTT
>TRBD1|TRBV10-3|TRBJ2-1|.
CAISMELTGVSYNEQFF
TGTGCCATCTCGATGGAACTGACAGGGGTCTCCTACAATGAGCAGTTCTTC
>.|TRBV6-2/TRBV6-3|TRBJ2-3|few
CASSEAGTQYF
TGTGCCAGCTCCGAGGCGGGAACGCAGTATTTT
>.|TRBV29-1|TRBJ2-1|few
CSVVDGSSYNEQFF
TGCAGCGTTGTCGACGGGAGCTCCTACAATGAGCAGTTCTTC
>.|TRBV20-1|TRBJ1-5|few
CSAGSLHRLDQPQHF
TGCAGTGCTGGAAGCCTCCACCGGCTGGATCAGCCCCAGCATTTT
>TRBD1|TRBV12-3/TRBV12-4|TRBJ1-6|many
CASSLRGQGYSPLHF
TGTGCCAGCAGCCTGAGGGGGCAGGGGTACTCACCCCTCCACTTT
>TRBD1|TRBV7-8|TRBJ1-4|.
CASSLVAGGGELFF
TGTGCCAGCAGCTTAGTGGCAGGGGGAGGGGAACTGTTTTTT